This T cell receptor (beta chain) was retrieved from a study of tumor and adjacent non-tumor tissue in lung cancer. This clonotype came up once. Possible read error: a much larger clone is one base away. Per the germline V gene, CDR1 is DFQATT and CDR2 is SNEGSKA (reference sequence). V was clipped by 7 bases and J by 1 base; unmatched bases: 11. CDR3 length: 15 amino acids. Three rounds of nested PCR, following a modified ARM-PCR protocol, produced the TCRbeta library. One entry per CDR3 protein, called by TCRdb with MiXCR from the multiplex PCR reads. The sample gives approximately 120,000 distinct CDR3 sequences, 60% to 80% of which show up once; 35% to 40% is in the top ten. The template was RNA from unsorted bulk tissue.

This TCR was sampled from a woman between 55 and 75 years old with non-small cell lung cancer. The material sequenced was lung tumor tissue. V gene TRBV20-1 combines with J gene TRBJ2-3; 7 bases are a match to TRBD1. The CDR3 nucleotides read TGCAGTGTTTACGAGGGGGCGACCGGCACAGATACGCAGTATTTT. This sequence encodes CSVYEGATGTDTQYF.